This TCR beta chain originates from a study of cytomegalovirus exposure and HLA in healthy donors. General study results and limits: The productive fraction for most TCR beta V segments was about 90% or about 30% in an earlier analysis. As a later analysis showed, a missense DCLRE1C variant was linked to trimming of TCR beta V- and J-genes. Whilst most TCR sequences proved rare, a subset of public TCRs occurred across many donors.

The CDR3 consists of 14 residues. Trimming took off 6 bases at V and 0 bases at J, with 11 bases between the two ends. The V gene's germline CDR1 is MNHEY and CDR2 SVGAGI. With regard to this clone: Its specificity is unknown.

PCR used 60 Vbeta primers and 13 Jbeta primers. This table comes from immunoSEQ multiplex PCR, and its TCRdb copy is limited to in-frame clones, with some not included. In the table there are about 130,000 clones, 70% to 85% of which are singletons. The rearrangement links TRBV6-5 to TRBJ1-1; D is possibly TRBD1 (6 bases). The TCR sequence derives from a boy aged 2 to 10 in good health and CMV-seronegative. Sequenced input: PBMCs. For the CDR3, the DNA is TGTGCCAGCAGCTCCGGACAGATGAACACTGAAGCTTTCTTT. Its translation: CASSSGQMNTEAFF.